The text below deals with one TCR beta chain. What it binds is unknown. Together with a sample-barcoded 5' primer, a J-beta primer mix was included in a second PCR lasting about 7 to 11 cycles. MiXCR was run by TCRdb on the 5' RACE reads, yielding one entry per CDR3 protein. Of hundreds of thousands of distinct CDR3 sequences in the sample, 20% to 25% were seen once. At least 6.5 million PBMCs were isolated per sample. The data stem from a study of blood T cells in healthy people across ages. The wider study: Through template switching, about one barcoded beta molecule was captured per two T cells, as measured in model experiments. Study-wide findings and caveats: Relative to aged donors, long-lived donors carried more naive CD4+ cells and displayed higher diversity.

V lost 3 bases and J lost 3; bases outside the gene matches: 5. This CDR3 has 14 amino acids. The receptor comes from a man in his 70s in good health. The specimen was blood. V usage is TRBV12-3 or TRBV12-4 and J usage is TRBJ2-7; 7 bases are shared with TRBD1. CDR3 sequence (DNA): TGTGCCAGCAGTTTCAGGGACAGACACTACGAGCAGTACTTC. Translation gives CASSFRDRHYEQYF.